Listed here is a single T cell receptor (beta chain). The antigen remains undetermined. The record originates from a study of blood T cells in healthy people across ages. Study-wide findings and caveats: Shifts in expanded clonotypes may have been confounded by donor CMV status, which was unknown. Versus aged donors, long-lived donors had higher diversity and more naive CD4+ cells.

The CDR3 contains 15 residues. CDR1 is SGHTA, CDR2 FQGNSA, per germline. Trimming took 5 bases from V and 3 from J; bases not matched to a gene: 7. The second PCR ran roughly 7 to 12 cycles with a sample-barcoded 5' primer and J-beta primers. Each CDR3 protein gets one entry after TCRdb re-called the 5' RACE reads with MiXCR. The sample holds approximately 1,100,000 distinct CDR3 sequences, over 35% seen once. This TCR was sampled from a woman aged 55-70 years in good health. Sequencing used blood. The rearrangement uses TRBV7-2 and TRBJ2-7; the match to TRBD2 covers 10 bases. CDR3: CASSRWSSGSYEQYF. The CDR3 coding sequence is TGTGCCAGCAGCCGCTGGTCTAGCGGGAGCTACGAGCAGTACTTC.